The 32 T cell receptor beta chains in this list originate from one sample, sequenced in a study of cytomegalovirus exposure and HLA in healthy donors. This PCR relied on a set of 60 Vbeta primers and 13 Jbeta primers. Assay: immunoSEQ multiplex PCR; the TCRdb copy retains only in-frame clones and omits some. The table lists more than 90,000 clones, roughly 76% of them singletons, with more than 1.5% in the top ten. The sample consisted of PBMCs. The source is a middle-aged man in good health and CMV-seronegative.

On this clone itself: Sequence at one end of the junction differs from germline and may be a read error. The chain uses TRBV7-9 and TRBJ1-3; 8 nucleotides align to TRBD1. The germline CDR1 and CDR2 sequences are SEHNR and FQNEAQ (reference sequence). The CDR3 has 17 amino acids. CDR3 region: CSSSTKSDRAAGNTIYF. The CDR3 DNA reads TGTTCCAGCAGCACAAAATCGGACAGGGCTGCTGGAAACACCATATATTTT.

The V call is TRBV6-6, the J call TRBJ1-2; 10 bases align to TRBD1. The CDR3 runs to 14 residues. V gave up 4 bases and J gave up 3 bases; unmatched junction bases: 2. Germline-derived CDR1 and CDR2 are MNHNY and SVGAGI (reference sequence). The DNA for the CDR3 is TGTGCCAGCAGTTCGGGACAGGGGCACTATGGCTACACCTTC. It specifies CASSSGQGHYGYTF.

CDR3 region: CASSLTGFGYTF. CDR3 DNA: TGTGCCAGCAGCTTGACAGGGTTCGGCTACACCTTC. This sequence joins TRBV11-2 and TRBJ1-2; 7 nucleotides match TRBD1. Germline values: CDR1 SGHAT, CDR2 FQNNGV. The CDR3 runs 12 residues. V shed 3 bases, J shed 8 bases, and the junction held 3 bases outside the gene matches.

Concerning this clone: Mismatch with germline at one junction end may stem from a read error. The chain is built from TRBV15 and TRBJ2-3, with D possibly being TRBD1 (6 bases). The CDR3 length is 12 residues. Germline V gives CDR1 LNHNV, CDR2 YYDKDF (reference sequence). The CDR3 nucleotides read TGTGCCACCAGCAGAGAGGGGGCCACGACGGGGTTT. Encoded protein: CATSREGATTGF.

This rearrangement joins TRBV7-6 to TRBJ1-3; D call uncertain. The V end lost 6 bases, the J end lost 0 bases, and 12 bases lay between the germline ends. CDR3 length: 15 residues. CDR1 SGHVS and CDR2 FNYEAQ come from the germline V gene. The CDR3 coding sequence is TGTGCCAGCAGTTCAGACATATTCTCTGGAAACACCATATATTTT. Protein sequence: CASSSDIFSGNTIYF.

The chain couples TRBV28 to TRBJ2-3; tentative D call: TRBD2 (5 bases). V lost 7 bases, J lost 5 bases, and 25 bases lay in between. Germline V CDR1 and CDR2: MDHEN, SYDVKM. The CDR3 has 17 amino acids. The CDR3 is CASTEVRGYLGLDTQYF. The CDR3 region has the DNA TGTGCCAGCACCGAGGTTCGGGGTTATTTGGGATTAGATACGCAGTATTTT. The full variable domain, rest sourced from reference TRBV28 and TRBJ2-3, is DVKVTQSSRYLVKRTGEKVFLECVQDMDHENMFWYRQDPGLGLRLIYFSYDVKMKEKGDIPEGYSVSREKKERFSLILESASTNQTSMYLCASTEVRGYLGLDTQYFGPGTRLTVL.

CDR3 nucleotide sequence: TGTGCCAGCAGTGGAGACAGGGGACTACCAAGAAAGTTCTTC. This encodes CASSGDRGLPRKFF. The chain couples TRBV25-1 to TRBJ2-1; perhaps TRBD1 as D (8 bases). Deletions cut 4 bases from V and 14 bases from J, with 21 bases between. Germline V gene data show CDR1 as MGHDK and CDR2 as SYGVNS. The CDR3 consists of 14 residues.

The chain joins TRBV29-1 to TRBJ2-1, with D perhaps TRBD1 (6 bases). Germline V gene lookup returns CDR1 SQVTM and CDR2 ANQGSEA. This CDR3 spans 16 amino acids. V was clipped by 6 bases and J by 0 bases, with 18 bases between them. The CDR3 loop is CSVSNRAQSSYNEQFF. CDR3 sequence (DNA): TGCAGCGTCTCGAACAGGGCCCAGAGCTCCTACAATGAGCAGTTCTTC.

The chain combines TRBV18 with TRBJ1-2; D unclear. CDR3 size: 13 residues. The V gene's germline CDR1 is KGHSH and CDR2 LQKENI. V lost 1 base, J lost 8 bases, and 11 bases lay in between. CDR3 loop: CASSPQEGLGYTF. Here the CDR3 DNA reads TGTGCCAGCTCACCACAGGAGGGATTGGGCTACACCTTC.

This clone was seen only once. The CDR3 is CASSFPGRGDEQYF. CDR3 nucleotides: TGTGCCAGCAGCTTCCCTGGCAGGGGTGACGAGCAGTACTTC. The chain uses TRBV5-6 and TRBJ2-7; D may be TRBD1 (6 bases). The V gene lost 2 bases and the J gene lost 5 bases, with 14 bases spanning the gap. This CDR3 has 14 amino acids. Germline CDR1 is SGHDT and CDR2 is YYEEEE.

This clone showed up just once. The chain combines TRBV20-1 with TRBJ1-2; D is unresolved. This CDR3 region has 11 residues. V was cut by 3 bases and J by 8 bases, with 10 bases left in between. The germline CDR1 and CDR2 sequences are DFQATT and SNEGSKA (reference sequence). CDR3 coding DNA: TGCAGTGCTAGCCCCAGGCGAGGCTACACCTTC. It yields the protein CSASPRRGYTF.

By sample share, this clone is large. The chain's CDR3 is CASPRRGSNQPQHF. In DNA, the CDR3 is TGTGCCAGCCCTCGGCGGGGTAGCAATCAGCCCCAGCATTTT. The chain is built from TRBV2 and TRBJ1-5; the D is unclear. The CDR3 covers 14 residues. Germline assignment: CDR1 SNHLY and CDR2 FYNNEI. V was shortened by 8 bases and J by 0 bases, with 11 bases between the two germline ends.

The rearrangement joins TRBV27 to TRBJ2-1; 7 positions agree with TRBD2. Losses at the gene ends were 5 bases for V and 3 bases for J; bases not matched to a gene: 13. Germline CDR1 reads MNHEY; CDR2 reads SMNVEV (reference sequence). The CDR3 extends over 17 amino acids. The CDR3 loop is CASSKTRGEGLYNEQFF. In DNA form, the CDR3 reads TGTGCCAGCAGTAAGACCCGAGGGGAGGGGCTCTACAATGAGCAGTTCTTC.

The rearrangement links TRBV27 to TRBJ2-2; 8 bases match TRBD1. This CDR3 has 16 residues. The V and J ends lost 7 bases and 0 bases, in that order; junction bases with no gene match: 7. Germline V gene lookup returns CDR1 MNHEY and CDR2 SMNVEV (reference sequence). The CDR3 here is CASTYYRGANTGELFF. DNA of the CDR3: TGTGCCAGCACCTATTACAGGGGGGCGAACACCGGGGAGCTGTTTTTT.

The chain is built from TRBV5-1 and TRBJ1-1; no clear D gene. CDR1 and CDR2 (germline): SGHRS, YFSETQ. Trimming stripped 3 bases from V and 9 bases from J, with 9 bases between. This CDR3 region has 11 residues. This CDR3 reads CASSSDYQAFF. CDR3 DNA sequence: TGCGCCAGCAGCTCGGACTATCAAGCTTTCTTT.

The chain carries TRBV7-9 and TRBJ1-2; the D gene is possibly TRBD1 (5 bases). The CDR3 has 15 amino acids. Germline V lookup: CDR1 SEHNR, CDR2 FQNEAQ (reference sequence). V shed 5 bases and J shed 1 base, with 14 bases lying between them. In DNA, the CDR3 is TGTGCCAGCAGCCAAGCCGGGGGGGGTAACTATGGCTACACCTTC. It specifies CASSQAGGGNYGYTF.

The chain uses TRBV21-1 and TRBJ2-5; TRBD2 is the table's D call, not checked against the DNA. TRBV21-1 is tagged as a pseudogene. The CDR3 spans 13 residues. Here the CDR3 reads CASSPQRKRTPYF. CDR3 nucleotide sequence: TGTGCCAGCAGCCCGCAGAGGAAACGAACGCCCTACTTC.

The V and J genes are TRBV18 and TRBJ2-1, with 10 bases matching TRBD2. Germline V gene lookup returns CDR1 KGHSH and CDR2 LQKENI. This CDR3 contains 19 residues. The trim removed 3 bases at V and 0 bases at J, leaving 11 bases unmatched. CDR3 amino acids: CASSPLAGVPSFSYNEQFF. The CDR3 nucleotides are TGTGCCAGCTCACCGCTAGCGGGAGTTCCTTCCTTCTCCTACAATGAGCAGTTCTTC.

The chain uses TRBV7-2 and TRBJ1-5; 10 nucleotides match TRBD1. V was pared by 0 bases and J by 7 bases, with 3 bases of the junction left unmatched. The CDR3 has 15 amino acids. Germline V gene lookup returns CDR1 SGHTA and CDR2 FQGNSA. The CDR3, as DNA: TGTGCCAGCAGCTTAGCGGGGACAGGGGAACAGCCCCAGCATTTT. This codes for CASSLAGTGEQPQHF.

The V gene is TRBV10-2, the J gene TRBJ2-5; 13 positions match TRBD2. The DNA end is more similar to TRBJ2-7, so the J call may be wrong. This CDR3 has 14 amino acids. The germline CDR1 and CDR2 sequences are WSHSY and SAAADI. The CDR3 loop reads CASRRLAGGYEQYF. The DNA for the CDR3 is TGCGCCAGCAGGCGACTAGCGGGAGGCTACGAGCAGTACTTC.

This rearrangement joins TRBV7-6 to TRBJ2-5; 7 nucleotides line up with TRBD2. Per the germline V gene, CDR1 is SGHVS and CDR2 is FNYEAQ. There are 17 residues in the CDR3. The ends lost 5 bases at V and 1 base at J; junction bases unmatched: 13. Written as DNA, the CDR3 is TGTGCCAGCAGCCCCCATAGTTCGCGGGAGTTCCAAGAGACCCAGTACTTC. It yields the protein CASSPHSSREFQETQYF.

This clone was seen only once. The V gene is TRBV5-1, the J gene TRBJ1-2; D is uncertain. Germline CDR1 and CDR2: SGHRS and YFSETQ. The CDR3 extends over 18 amino acids. V lost 0 bases and J lost 1, with 19 bases in between. The CDR3 nucleotides are TGCGCCAGCAGCTTGGGGCCCCTCAATAGCCGAAGTAACTATGGCTACACCTTC. As protein: CASSLGPLNSRSNYGYTF.

The gene calls are TRBV7-2 and TRBJ2-4, with D possibly being TRBD1 (6 bases). CDR1 and CDR2 (germline): SGHTA, FQGNSA. The CDR3 is made up of 15 amino acids. Trimming removed 1 base from V and 4 bases from J, with 11 bases in between. The CDR3 coding sequence is TGTGCCAGCAGCTTAGGGTCAGGGGTGAAAAACATTCAGTACTTC. This encodes CASSLGSGVKNIQYF.

The V and J genes are TRBV6-1 and TRBJ2-3, with a weak D call TRBD1 (5 bases). CDR1 is MNHNS, CDR2 SASEGT, per germline. The CDR3 is made up of 19 amino acids. The ends were cut back, 0 bases at V and 1 base at J, with 20 bases in the middle. The CDR3 is CASSEADIRFGWGTDTQYF. CDR3 nucleotides: TGTGCCAGCAGTGAAGCGGACATCCGATTCGGCTGGGGCACAGATACGCAGTATTTT.

A note on this clone: One end of the junction fails to match germline, which may point to a read error. The V and J genes are TRBV7-9 and TRBJ2-7; 9 bases are shared with TRBD1. CDR3 length: 16 amino acids. Looked up from germline, CDR1 is SEHNR and CDR2 is FQNEAQ (reference sequence). The CDR3 coding sequence is TGTTCCAGCAGCACGAGTAGGACAGGGGTTTTCCACGAGCAGTACTTC. Translation: CSSSTSRTGVFHEQYF.

The rearrangement uses TRBV30 and TRBJ1-3, with a tentative D call TRBD1 (6 bases). The CDR3 runs 13 residues. Germline values: CDR1 GTSNPN, CDR2 SVGIG (reference sequence). V was shortened by 8 bases and J by 6 bases, with 17 bases between the two germline ends. The CDR3 nucleotides are TGTGCCAGCATCCGGGACACCTTAAACACCATATATTTT. It yields the protein CASIRDTLNTIYF.

The chain is built from TRBV19 and TRBJ2-2, with a weak D call TRBD2 (6 bases). The CDR3 has 14 residues. With 5 bases removed from V and 4 bases from J, the gap between germline ends came to 11 bases. In germline, CDR1 is LNHDA, CDR2 SQIVND (reference sequence). DNA for the CDR3: TGTGCCAGTAGTGGGGGGTGGACCACCGGGGAGCTGTTTTTT. Translation gives CASSGGWTTGELFF.

This chain connects TRBV4-1 to TRBJ2-5, with 13 bases identical to TRBD2. CDR1 is MGHRA, CDR2 YSYEKL, per germline. Trimming cost V 0 bases and J 5 bases; bases outside gene matches: 3. The CDR3 loop spans 16 amino acids. The CDR3 is CASSQELAGGLETQYF. CDR3 bases: TGCGCCAGCAGCCAAGAACTAGCGGGGGGGCTGGAGACCCAGTACTTC.

Worth noting for this clone: One end of the junction does not line up with germline, which may come from a read error. This chain connects TRBV7-9 to TRBJ1-4; D unresolved. Looked up from germline, CDR1 is SEHNR and CDR2 is FQNEAQ (reference sequence). CDR3 size: 16 residues. The CDR3 sequence is CSSSLDSHGTNEKLFF. In nucleotides, the CDR3 is TGTTCCAGCAGCTTAGACTCCCACGGAACTAATGAAAAACTGTTTTTT.

The V call is TRBV14, the J call TRBJ2-7; 10 positions match TRBD2. CDR3 size: 15 residues. Germline V gives CDR1 SGHDN, CDR2 FVKESK. The trim removed 3 bases at V and 2 bases at J, leaving 4 bases unmatched. This CDR3 reads CASSHQAGGPYEQYF. In nucleotides, the CDR3 is TGTGCCAGCAGCCACCAAGCGGGGGGGCCCTACGAGCAGTACTTC.

As concerns this clone: A junction boundary mismatches the germline segment, possibly from a read error. This chain connects TRBV7-9 to TRBJ2-7; 9 positions match TRBD1. CDR1 is SEHNR, CDR2 FQNEAQ, per germline (reference sequence). CDR3 length equals 14 residues. CDR3 region: CSSSTWDRVYEQYF. The CDR3 nucleotides read TGTTCCAGCTCGACCTGGGACAGGGTCTACGAGCAGTACTTC. The variable domain in full, with the rest retrieved from reference TRBV7-9 and TRBJ2-7, is DTGVSQNPRHKITKRGQNVTFRCDPISEHNRLYWYRQTLGQGPEFLTYFQNEAQLEKSRLLSDRFSAERPKGSFSTLEIQRTEQGDSAMYLCSSSTWDRVYEQYFGPGTRLTVT.

The chain couples TRBV6-6 to TRBJ1-6, with D possibly TRBD1 on 5 matching bases. Germline V gene sequence: CDR1 MNHNY, CDR2 SVGAGI (reference sequence). Trimming took off 3 bases at V and 8 bases at J, with 11 bases between the two ends. The CDR3 has 14 residues. CDR3 sequence reads: CASSYGATHSPLHF. The CDR3 nucleotides read TGTGCCAGCAGTTATGGGGCAACTCATTCACCCCTCCACTTT.